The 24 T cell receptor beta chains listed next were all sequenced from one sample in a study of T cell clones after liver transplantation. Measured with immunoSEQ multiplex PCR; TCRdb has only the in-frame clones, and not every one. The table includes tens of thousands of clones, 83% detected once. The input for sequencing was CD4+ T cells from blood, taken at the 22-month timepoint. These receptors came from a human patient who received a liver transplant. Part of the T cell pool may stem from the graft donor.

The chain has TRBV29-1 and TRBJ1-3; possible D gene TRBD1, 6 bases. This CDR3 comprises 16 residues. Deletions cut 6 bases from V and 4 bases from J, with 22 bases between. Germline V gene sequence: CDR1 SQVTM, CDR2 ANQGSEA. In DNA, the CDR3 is TGCAGCGTGAGGGCGGATAAACAGGGATCAGGAAACACCATATATTTT. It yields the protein CSVRADKQGSGNTIYF.

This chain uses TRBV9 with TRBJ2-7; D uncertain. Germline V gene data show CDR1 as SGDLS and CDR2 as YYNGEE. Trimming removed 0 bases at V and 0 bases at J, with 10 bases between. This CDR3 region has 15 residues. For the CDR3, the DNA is TGTGCCAGCAGCGTAGGACCCGGCAGCTCCTACGAGCAGTACTTC. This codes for CASSVGPGSSYEQYF. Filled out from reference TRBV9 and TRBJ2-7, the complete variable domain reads DSGVTQTPKHLITATGQRVTLRCSPRSGDLSVYWYQQSLDQGLQFLIQYYNGEERAKGNILERFSAQQFPDLHSELNLSSLELGDSALYFCASSVGPGSSYEQYFGPGTRLTVT.

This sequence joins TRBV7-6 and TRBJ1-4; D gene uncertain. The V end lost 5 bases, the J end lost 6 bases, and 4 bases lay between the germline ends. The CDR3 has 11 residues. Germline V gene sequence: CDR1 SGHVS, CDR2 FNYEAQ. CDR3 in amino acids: CASSRDEKLFF. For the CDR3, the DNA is TGTGCCAGCAGCAGGGATGAAAAACTGTTTTTT.

The CDR3 here is CSGRQGGAPYEQYF. CDR3 bases: TGCAGCGGACGACAGGGAGGAGCGCCCTACGAGCAGTACTTC. The J gene is TRBJ2-7, the V gene TRBV29-1; a weak D match, TRBD1 (7 bases). Deletions cut 7 bases from V and 2 bases from J, with 18 bases between. The CDR3 is made up of 14 amino acids. The germline gives CDR1 SQVTM, CDR2 ANQGSEA.

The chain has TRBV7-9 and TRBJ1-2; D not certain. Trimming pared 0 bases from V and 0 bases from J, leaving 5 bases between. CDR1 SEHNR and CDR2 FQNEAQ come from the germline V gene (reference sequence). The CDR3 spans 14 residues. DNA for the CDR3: TGTGCCAGCAGCTTAGCGGGCTCTAACTATGGCTACACCTTC. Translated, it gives CASSLAGSNYGYTF.

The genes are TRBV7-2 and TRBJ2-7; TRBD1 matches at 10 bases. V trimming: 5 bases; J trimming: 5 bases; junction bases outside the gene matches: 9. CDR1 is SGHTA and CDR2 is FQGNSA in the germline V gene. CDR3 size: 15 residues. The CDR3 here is CASSPAGTGVHEQYF. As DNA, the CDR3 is TGTGCCAGCAGCCCCGCTGGGACAGGGGTACACGAGCAGTACTTC.

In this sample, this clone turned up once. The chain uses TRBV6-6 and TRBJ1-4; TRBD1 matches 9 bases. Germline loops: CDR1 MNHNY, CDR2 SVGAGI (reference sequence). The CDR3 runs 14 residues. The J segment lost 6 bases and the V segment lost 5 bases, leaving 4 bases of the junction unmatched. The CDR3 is CASSTRTGDEKLFF. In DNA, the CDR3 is TGTGCCAGCAGTACGCGGACAGGGGATGAAAAACTGTTTTTT.

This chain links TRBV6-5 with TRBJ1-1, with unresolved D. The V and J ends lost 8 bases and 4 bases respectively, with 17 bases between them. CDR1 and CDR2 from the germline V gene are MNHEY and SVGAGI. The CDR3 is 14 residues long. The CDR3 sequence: CASGSFRGSTEAFF. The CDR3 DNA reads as TGTGCCAGCGGTAGCTTTAGAGGGTCCACTGAAGCTTTCTTT.

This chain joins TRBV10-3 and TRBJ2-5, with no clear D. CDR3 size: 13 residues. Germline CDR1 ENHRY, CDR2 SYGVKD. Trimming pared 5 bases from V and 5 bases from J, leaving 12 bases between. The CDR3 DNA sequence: TGTGCCATCAGTCCCAATCGTGTGGAGACCCAGTACTTC. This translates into CAISPNRVETQYF.

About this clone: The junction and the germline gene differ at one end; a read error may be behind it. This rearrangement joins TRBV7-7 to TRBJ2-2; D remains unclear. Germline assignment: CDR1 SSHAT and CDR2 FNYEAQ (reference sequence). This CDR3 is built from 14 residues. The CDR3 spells CASSFDPNTGELFF. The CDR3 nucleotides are TGTGCTAGCAGCTTCGACCCGAACACCGGGGAGCTGTTTTTT.

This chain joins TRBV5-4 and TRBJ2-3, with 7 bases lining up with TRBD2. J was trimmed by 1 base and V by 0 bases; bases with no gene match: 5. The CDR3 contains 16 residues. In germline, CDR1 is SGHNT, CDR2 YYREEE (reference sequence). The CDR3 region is CASSLVGEGGTDTQYF. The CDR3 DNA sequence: TGTGCCAGCAGCTTGGTTGGGGAGGGAGGCACAGATACGCAGTATTTT.

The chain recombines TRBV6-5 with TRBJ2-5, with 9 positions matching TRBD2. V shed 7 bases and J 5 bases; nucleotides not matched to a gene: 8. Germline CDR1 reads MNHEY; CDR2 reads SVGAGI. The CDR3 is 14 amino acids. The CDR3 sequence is CASKVAGGVETQYF. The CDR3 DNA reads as TGTGCCAGCAAGGTGGCGGGAGGGGTTGAGACCCAGTACTTC.

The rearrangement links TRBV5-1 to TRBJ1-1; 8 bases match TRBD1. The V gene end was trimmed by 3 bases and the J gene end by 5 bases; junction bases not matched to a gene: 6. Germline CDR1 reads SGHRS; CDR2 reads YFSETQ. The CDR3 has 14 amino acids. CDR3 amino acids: CASSSDRVWTEAFF. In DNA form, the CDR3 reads TGCGCCAGCAGCTCGGACAGGGTTTGGACTGAAGCTTTCTTT.

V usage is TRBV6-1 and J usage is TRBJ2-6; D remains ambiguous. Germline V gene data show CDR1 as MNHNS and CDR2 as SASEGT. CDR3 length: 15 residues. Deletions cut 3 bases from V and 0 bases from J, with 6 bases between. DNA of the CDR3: TGTGCCAGCAGTGAGTCTCCCTCTGGGGCCAACGTCCTGACTTTC. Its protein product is CASSESPSGANVLTF.

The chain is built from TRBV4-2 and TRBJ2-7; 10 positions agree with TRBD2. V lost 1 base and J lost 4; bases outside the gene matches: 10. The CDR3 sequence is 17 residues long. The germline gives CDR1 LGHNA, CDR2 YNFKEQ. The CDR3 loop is CASSQASSGGILYEQYF. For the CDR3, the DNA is TGTGCCAGCAGCCAAGCCAGTAGCGGGGGGATCTTGTACGAGCAGTACTTC.

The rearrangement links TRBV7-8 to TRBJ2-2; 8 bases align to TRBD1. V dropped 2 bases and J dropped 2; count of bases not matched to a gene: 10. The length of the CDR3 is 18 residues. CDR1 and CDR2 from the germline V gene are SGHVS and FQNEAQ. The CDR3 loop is CASSLRLIGQGNTGELFF. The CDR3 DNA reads TGTGCCAGCAGCTTAAGGTTGATTGGACAGGGAAACACCGGGGAGCTGTTTTTT.

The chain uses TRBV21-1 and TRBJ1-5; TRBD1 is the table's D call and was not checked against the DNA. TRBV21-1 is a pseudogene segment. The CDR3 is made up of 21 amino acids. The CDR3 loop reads CASSKTAKGDRECNSNQPQHF. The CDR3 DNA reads TGTGCCAGCAGCAAAACAGCTAAGGGGGACAGGGAATGCAATAGCAATCAGCCCCAGCATTTT.

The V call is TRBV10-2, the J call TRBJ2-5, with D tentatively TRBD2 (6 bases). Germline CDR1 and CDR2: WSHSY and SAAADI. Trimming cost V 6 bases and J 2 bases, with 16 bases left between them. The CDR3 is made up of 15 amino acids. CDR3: CASSPRGSGQETQYF. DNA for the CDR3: TGCGCCAGCAGCCCCCGGGGGAGCGGGCAAGAGACCCAGTACTTC.

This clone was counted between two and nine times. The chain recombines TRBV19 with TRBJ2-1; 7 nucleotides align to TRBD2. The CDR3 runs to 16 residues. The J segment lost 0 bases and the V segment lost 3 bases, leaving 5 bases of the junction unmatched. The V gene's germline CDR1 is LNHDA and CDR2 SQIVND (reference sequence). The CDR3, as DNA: TGTGCCAGTAGTATGGACGGGAGGAGCTCCTACAATGAGCAGTTCTTC. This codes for CASSMDGRSSYNEQFF.

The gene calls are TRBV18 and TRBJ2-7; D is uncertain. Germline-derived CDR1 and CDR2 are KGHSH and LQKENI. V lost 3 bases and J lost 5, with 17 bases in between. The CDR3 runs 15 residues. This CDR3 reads CASSPAPQNGNEQYF. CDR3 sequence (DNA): TGTGCCAGCTCACCCGCCCCCCAGAATGGCAACGAGCAGTACTTC.

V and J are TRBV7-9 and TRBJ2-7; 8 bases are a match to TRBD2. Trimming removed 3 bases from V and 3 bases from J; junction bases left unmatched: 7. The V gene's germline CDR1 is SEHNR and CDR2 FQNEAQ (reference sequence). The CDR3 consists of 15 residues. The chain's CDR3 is CASSFLAGGNYEQYF. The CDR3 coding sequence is TGTGCCAGCAGCTTTCTAGCGGGCGGTAACTACGAGCAGTACTTC. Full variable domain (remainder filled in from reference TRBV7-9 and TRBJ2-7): DTGVSQNPRHKITKRGQNVTFRCDPISEHNRLYWYRQTLGQGPEFLTYFQNEAQLEKSRLLSDRFSAERPKGSFSTLEIQRTEQGDSAMYLCASSFLAGGNYEQYFGPGTRLTVT.

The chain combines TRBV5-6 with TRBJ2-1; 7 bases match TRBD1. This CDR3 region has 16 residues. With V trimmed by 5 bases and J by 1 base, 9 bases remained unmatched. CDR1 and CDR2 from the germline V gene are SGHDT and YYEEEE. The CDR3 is CASRGIGGRSYNEQFF. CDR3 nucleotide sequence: TGTGCCAGCAGGGGGATAGGGGGCCGGTCCTACAATGAGCAGTTCTTC.

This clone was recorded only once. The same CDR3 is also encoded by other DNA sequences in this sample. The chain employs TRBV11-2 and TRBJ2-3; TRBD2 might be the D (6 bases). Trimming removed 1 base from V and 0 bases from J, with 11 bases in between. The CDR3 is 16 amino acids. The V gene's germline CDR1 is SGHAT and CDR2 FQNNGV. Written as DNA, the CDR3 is TGTGCCAGCAGCTTAGGTGGCGGGGTTAGCACAGATACGCAGTATTTT. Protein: CASSLGGGVSTDTQYF.

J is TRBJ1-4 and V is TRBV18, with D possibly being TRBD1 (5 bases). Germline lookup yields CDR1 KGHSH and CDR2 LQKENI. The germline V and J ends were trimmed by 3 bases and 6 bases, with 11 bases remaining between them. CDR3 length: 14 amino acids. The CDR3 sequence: CASSPGGADEKLFF. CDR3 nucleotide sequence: TGTGCCAGCTCACCCGGGGGAGCGGATGAAAAACTGTTTTTT.